This T cell receptor (beta chain) was captured in a study of vaccination and CD4 T cells after COVID-19. Treatment defined: roughly nine-day PBMC culture with coronavirus spike peptide pools or control peptides (ViraFEST assay). Negative selection was the method that isolated CD4+ T cells after around 9 days of culture. The length of the CDR3 is 17 residues. Germline V gives CDR1 MNHNS, CDR2 SASEGT. Trimming removed 2 bases from V and 3 bases from J, with 17 bases in between. About this clonotype itself: Its antigen is not known.

Cultured CD4+ T-cell DNA underwent Oncomine TCR Beta short-read sequencing. MiXCR, run by TCRdb on the PCR reads, gives a single entry per CDR3 protein. This table has around 18,000 distinct CDR3 sequences, 51% appearing once. Study findings and constraints: Sampling was limited to relatively few convalescent patients, with no early post-infection timepoints studied.

The chain couples TRBV6-1 to TRBJ2-1, with a weak D call TRBD2 (5 bases). This clonotype originated in a human donor who had recovered from COVID-19. Sequenced here: CD4+ T cells from blood, cultured in vitro, sampled before SARS-CoV-2 vaccination. The CDR3 DNA reads TGTGCCAGCAGTGAAAGCTGGGAGAGCGATAACTACAATGAGCAGTTCTTC. Translation gives CASSESWESDNYNEQFF.